These 26 T cell receptor beta chains were sequenced from one sample in a study of breast tumors, draining lymph nodes, adjacent tissues. In TCRdb, the multiplex PCR reads were re-called with MiXCR into one record per CDR3 protein. The sample yields around 230,000 distinct CDR3 sequences, less than 35% seen once. Breast cancer patients provided tissue from their axillary draining lymph nodes. Sequenced sample: axillary lymph node tissue. These receptor sequences come from a female donor with breast cancer. Some clones in this sample may be carry-over from other donors' samples.

V gene TRBV11-2 combines with J gene TRBJ2-7; no clear D gene. The CDR3 spans 14 residues. Between the trimmed V and J ends, which lost 4 bases and 1 base, there was a span of 11 bases. CDR1 is SGHAT and CDR2 is FQNNGV in the germline V gene. This CDR3 reads CASSSGSFSYEQYF. In DNA form, the CDR3 reads TGTGCCAGCAGCTCCGGGTCGTTTTCCTACGAGCAGTACTTC.

This clonotype was observed once. The CDR3 coding sequence is TGTGCCACCAGCAGGACCGGGACTAGGAGCTACGAGCAGTACTTC. This gives the protein CATSRTGTRSYEQYF. The rearrangement uses TRBV15 and TRBJ2-7, with 8 bases identical to TRBD2. Germline V gene data show CDR1 as LNHNV and CDR2 as YYDKDF (reference sequence). With 3 bases clipped from V and 3 bases from J, the junction kept 7 bases outside the gene matches. The CDR3 runs 15 residues.

This clonotype was observed many times. The chain is built from TRBV6-1 and TRBJ1-2; 8 positions match TRBD1. Per germline, CDR1 MNHNS and CDR2 SASEGT. Trimming cost V 3 bases and J 4 bases; bases outside gene matches: 4. The CDR3 runs 14 residues. The CDR3 region is CASSEGQALYGYTF. CDR3 coding DNA: TGTGCCAGCAGTGAGGGACAGGCCCTCTATGGCTACACCTTC.

This clonotype was detected a few times. The genes are TRBV3-1 and TRBJ2-1, with 12 bases fitting TRBD2. The CDR3 loop spans 17 amino acids. The germline gives CDR1 LGHDT, CDR2 YNNKEL (reference sequence). V trimming: 0 bases; J trimming: 7 bases; junction bases outside the gene matches: 7. This CDR3 is CASSQDLAGGPVNEQFF. The CDR3 nucleotides read TGTGCCAGCAGCCAAGACCTAGCGGGGGGGCCTGTGAATGAGCAGTTCTTC.

About this clonotype itself: Sequence at one end of the junction differs from germline and may be a read error. This chain joins TRBV6-4 and TRBJ1-2; TRBD1 might be the D (5 bases). This CDR3 is 13 amino acids long. CDR1 MRHNA and CDR2 SNTAGT come from the germline V gene. The CDR3 DNA sequence: TGTGCCAGCAGTCACTCGGGGGGACGGGGCTACACCTTC. Translated: CASSHSGGRGYTF.

This clonotype was observed a few times. A much larger clone differs from this one at a single base, so this may be a read error. CDR3 region: CASSQRQGTGELFF. In DNA form, the CDR3 reads TGTGCCAGCAGTCAACGACAGGGGACCGGGGAGCTGTTTTTT. This chain uses TRBV6-6 with TRBJ2-2; 8 bases are a match to TRBD1. V lost 5 bases and J lost 5; bases outside the gene matches: 4. This CDR3 is built from 14 residues. Germline lookup yields CDR1 MNHNY and CDR2 SVGAGI (reference sequence).

V gene TRBV24-1 combines with J gene TRBJ2-1; TRBD2 is a possible D gene (5 bases). Germline CDR1 reads KGHDR; CDR2 reads SFDVKD. Deletions cut 11 bases from V and 9 bases from J, with 22 bases between. CDR3 length: 14 residues. The CDR3 reads CASSTLGFAGEQFF. Here the CDR3 DNA reads TGTGCCAGTAGTACCCTTGGGTTTGCGGGTGAGCAGTTCTTC.

The V call is TRBV2, the J call TRBJ2-3; 8 bases are a match to TRBD2. The CDR3 covers 15 residues. The V gene's germline CDR1 is SNHLY and CDR2 FYNNEI. V lost 4 bases and J lost 5; bases outside the gene matches: 8. CDR3 in amino acids: CASSATGRGGDTQYF. DNA for the CDR3: TGTGCCAGCAGTGCGACCGGGAGGGGGGGAGATACGCAGTATTTT.

This clonotype appeared many times. CDR3 in amino acids: CSAQLASNYNEQFF. DNA of the CDR3: TGCAGCGCTCAGCTAGCGTCGAACTACAATGAGCAGTTCTTC. This rearrangement joins TRBV29-1 to TRBJ2-1; weak D call: TRBD2 (6 bases). There are 14 residues in the CDR3. V gave up 7 bases and J gave up 3 bases, with 16 bases separating them. The germline gives CDR1 SQVTM, CDR2 ANQGSEA.

This clonotype was counted only a few times. A much more abundant neighbour one base away suggests this may be a read error. The V gene is TRBV20-1, the J gene TRBJ1-4, with TRBD1 matching over 7 bases. The CDR3 has 13 residues. Per germline, CDR1 DFQATT and CDR2 SNEGSKA (reference sequence). For the CDR3, the DNA is TGCAGTGCTAGCGAGGGGGCTCGGGAAACACTGTTTTTT. This codes for CSASEGARETLFF.

Points on this clonotype: Without the conserved terminal phenylalanine or tryptophan, this CDR3 likely stems from a read error. The DNA is omitted, as the CDR3 cannot be located on it reliably, and the CDR3 follows TCRdb's listing. This sequence joins TRBV20-1 and TRBJ2-7; TRBD1, as called in the table, went unchecked against the DNA. Germline lookup yields CDR1 DFQATT and CDR2 SNEGSKA (reference sequence). A total of 9 residues make up the CDR3, ends included. This CDR3 reads CSARGPRTS.

This sequence joins TRBV28 and TRBJ1-5; D is perhaps TRBD1 (6 bases). The CDR3 runs to 15 residues. Looked up from germline, CDR1 is MDHEN and CDR2 is SYDVKM. The V and J ends lost 5 bases and 0 bases respectively, with 11 bases between them. This CDR3 is CASSAGANSNQPQHF. DNA of the CDR3: TGTGCCAGCAGTGCAGGGGCGAATAGCAATCAGCCCCAGCATTTT. Full variable domain (outside the CDR3, taken from reference TRBV28 and TRBJ1-5): DVKVTQSSRYLVKRTGEKVFLECVQDMDHENMFWYRQDPGLGLRLIYFSYDVKMKEKGDIPEGYSVSREKKERFSLILESASTNQTSMYLCASSAGANSNQPQHFGDGTRLSIL.

In the case of this clonotype: This clone may be a read error of a much larger clone one base away. The chain joins TRBV11-3 to TRBJ2-7; 7 bases align to TRBD1. CDR3 length: 16 residues. Germline V gene lookup returns CDR1 SGHNT and CDR2 YENEEA. V lost 1 base, J lost 1 base, and 7 bases stayed unmatched. In DNA, the CDR3 is TGTGCCAGCAGCTTAGGCAGGGGGTCCAAATCCTACGAGCAGTACTTC. Protein product: CASSLGRGSKSYEQYF.

V usage is TRBV29-1 and J usage is TRBJ1-1; 9 positions match TRBD1. CDR3 size: 15 residues. Germline CDR1 reads SQVTM; CDR2 reads ANQGSEA. V shed 0 bases and J 5 bases; nucleotides not matched to a gene: 7. CDR3: CSVEDLNRGRTEAFF. The DNA of the CDR3 is TGCAGCGTTGAAGATCTCAACAGGGGGCGAACTGAAGCTTTCTTT. The variable domain in full, completed from reference TRBV29-1 and TRBJ1-1, reads SAVISQKPSRDICQRGTSLTIQCQVDSQVTMMFWYRQQPGQSLTLIATANQGSEATYESGFVIDKFPISRPNLTFSTLTVSNMSPEDSSIYLCSVEDLNRGRTEAFFGQGTRLTVV.

This clonotype was observed many times. The chain has TRBV7-3 and TRBJ2-3; TRBD2 might be the D (7 bases). Trimming pared 3 bases from V and 6 bases from J, leaving 13 bases between. This CDR3 has 14 amino acids. Germline values: CDR1 SGHTA, CDR2 FQGTGA. The CDR3 region has the DNA TGTGCCAGCAGCTTTCGGGGGGCCTTCGATACGCAGTATTTT. This codes for CASSFRGAFDTQYF. Full variable domain (remainder filled in from reference TRBV7-3 and TRBJ2-3): GAGVSQTPSNKVTEKGKYVELRCDPISGHTALYWYRQSLGQGPEFLIYFQGTGAADDSGLPNDRFFAVRPEGSVSTLKIQRTERGDSAVYLCASSFRGAFDTQYFGPGTRLTVL.

In this sample, this clonotype turned up many times. This chain links TRBV2 with TRBJ2-4; D gene ambiguous. CDR1 SNHLY and CDR2 FYNNEI come from the germline V gene. This CDR3 region has 13 residues. Trimming shortened V by 5 bases and J by 9 bases, and 14 bases separated the two germline ends. The CDR3 DNA reads as TGTGCCAGCAGTCGCCAGGTAGCTGGCATTCAGTACTTC. Its protein is CASSRQVAGIQYF.

There are many counts of this clonotype. The chain uses TRBV5-1 and TRBJ2-2, with D maybe TRBD2 (6 bases). CDR1 is SGHRS and CDR2 is YFSETQ in the germline V gene. V shed 0 bases and J shed 0 bases, with 6 bases lying between them. CDR3 length equals 15 residues. The chain's CDR3 is CASSLGDSNTGELFF. Here the CDR3 DNA reads TGCGCCAGCAGCTTGGGGGACTCGAACACCGGGGAGCTGTTTTTT.

This clonotype was observed at least ten times. V usage is TRBV7-2 and J usage is TRBJ1-2; possibly TRBD1 for D (6 bases). Germline V gives CDR1 SGHTA, CDR2 FQGNSA. The V and J ends lost 4 bases and 2 bases respectively, with 8 bases between them. The CDR3 covers 13 residues. CDR3 bases: TGTGCCAGCAGCTGGGACATCAACTATGGCTACACCTTC. This gives the protein CASSWDINYGYTF.

This clonotype was observed at least ten times. The CDR3 sequence is CASSLAPGGYEHF. As DNA, the CDR3 is TGTGCCAGCAGCTTAGCGCCTGGCGGCTACGAACATTTT. The rearrangement uses TRBV7-2 and TRBJ1-5, with D hard to call. V shed 0 bases and J shed 16 bases, with 16 bases lying between them. The CDR3 covers 13 residues. Looked up from germline, CDR1 is SGHTA and CDR2 is FQGNSA.

The chain has TRBV7-2 and TRBJ1-3; possible D gene TRBD1, 5 bases. V was cut by 5 bases and J by 2 bases, with 19 bases left in between. Per the germline V gene, CDR1 is SGHTA and CDR2 is FQGNSA. The CDR3 covers 17 residues. This CDR3 is CASSPKAGGSPGNTIYF. CDR3 in DNA: TGTGCCAGCAGCCCCAAGGCGGGGGGATCGCCTGGAAACACCATATATTTT.

At least ten counts were recorded for this clonotype. The CDR3 reads CASSSRQAADTQYF. Here the CDR3 DNA reads TGTGCCAGCAGCTCCAGACAGGCCGCAGATACGCAGTATTTT. This rearrangement joins TRBV11-3 to TRBJ2-3; possible D gene TRBD1, 6 bases. The CDR3 length is 14 residues. Germline assignment: CDR1 SGHNT and CDR2 YENEEA. Trimming pared 4 bases from V and 4 bases from J, leaving 12 bases between.

The rearrangement links TRBV7-9 to TRBJ2-3; 12 positions match TRBD2. The CDR3 has 15 amino acids. V trimming: 1 base; J trimming: 5 bases; junction bases outside the gene matches: 1. CDR1 SEHNR and CDR2 FQNEAQ come from the germline V gene (reference sequence). This CDR3 is CASSLVGLAGDTQYF. Here the CDR3 DNA reads TGTGCCAGCAGCTTAGTGGGACTAGCGGGAGATACGCAGTATTTT.

Comments on this clonotype: This clone may be a read error of a much larger clone one base away. CDR3 DNA: TGCGCCAGCAGCCAAGATACAGGGGGCTTTAGCACAGATACGCGGTATTTT. Translating it yields CASSQDTGGFSTDTRYF. The genes are TRBV4-3 and TRBJ2-3; TRBD1 matches at 9 bases. This CDR3 spans 17 amino acids. CDR1 is LGHNA, CDR2 YSLEER, per germline.

The table lists this clonotype with many counts. In nucleotides, the CDR3 is TGCAGTGCCCGGCCAGGGGGCTATGGCTACACCTTC. Translation gives CSARPGGYGYTF. This rearrangement joins TRBV20-1 to TRBJ1-2; 7 bases are shared with TRBD1. Per the germline V gene, CDR1 is DFQATT and CDR2 is SNEGSKA (reference sequence). Trimming at V came to 6 bases and at J to 4 bases, leaving 5 bases not matched to a gene. This CDR3 has 12 amino acids.

The gene calls are TRBV7-3 and TRBJ2-1; the match to TRBD2 covers 7 bases. This CDR3 comprises 16 residues. Germline-derived CDR1 and CDR2 are SGHTA and FQGTGA. The V segment lost 0 bases and the J segment 6 bases; nucleotides outside the gene matches: 8. The chain's CDR3 is CASSLTSVAGLNEQFF. The CDR3 bases are TGTGCCAGCAGCTTAACATCAGTAGCGGGCCTCAATGAGCAGTTCTTC.

This clonotype was picked up many times. A read error may produce the germline difference seen at one junction end. The V gene is TRBV5-1, the J gene TRBJ2-2; D unclear. Germline CDR1 SGHRS, CDR2 YFSETQ. There are 14 residues in the CDR3. The CDR3 loop is CASSLGSNTGELFF. The CDR3, as DNA: TGTGCCAGCAGCTTAGGATCGAACACCGGGGAGCTGTTTTTT. Full variable domain (outside the CDR3, taken from reference TRBV5-1 and TRBJ2-2): KAGVTQTPRYLIKTRGQQVTLSCSPISGHRSVSWYQQTPGQGLQFLFEYFSETQRNKGNFPGRFSGRQFSNSRSEMNVSTLELGDSALYLCASSLGSNTGELFFGEGSRLTVL.